This T cell receptor (beta chain) was sequenced in a study of blood T cells in healthy people across ages (dated by TCRdb to the mid-2010s). For the study in its entirety: In model experiments, roughly one uniquely barcoded TCR beta cDNA molecule per two T cells was captured by template switching. The donors were divided into four age groups: young (average approximately 17 years), middle-aged (approximately 41), aged (approximately 62) and long-lived (about 90). The study measured age-related changes in TCR beta repertoire diversity using deep sequencing normalized with unique cDNA molecular identifiers. To avoid experimental bias, donors of different ages were spread randomly across the sequencing lanes. For two donors (one aged 18 to 29 and one aged 80 or older), the study analyzed two additional independent replicas of 1 million unique cDNA reads from the same blood draw. Study-wide conclusions, independent of this receptor: As age increased, observed TCR beta diversity per million T cells dropped in a roughly linear way, and a significant reduction was already evident by age 40. Total diversity estimates from one million sequenced T cells were considered lower bounds and underestimates. Because donor CMV infection status was unknown, age-related changes in expanded clonotypes were potentially confounded. There was a strong correlation between observed TCR beta diversity and the percentage of naive T cells measured by flow cytometry. Compared with the aged group, more naive CD4+ T cells, fewer expanded clones and increased TCR diversity were shown by the long-lived group, suggesting age selection. Conclusive comparison of naive and antigen-experienced compartments was prevented by the profiling of bulk unsorted PBMCs.

Notes on this clonotype: Its antigen has not been determined. Per-nucleotide qualities are absent, and no much larger clonotype sits a single base away.

Donors were a few dozen systemically healthy Caucasian individuals from Russia aged about 6 to 100 years. About 9.1 milliliters of peripheral blood were collected from each donor into EDTA-treated Vacutainer tubes. PBMCs were isolated by Ficoll-Paque density-gradient centrifugation, with at least 7 million obtained per sample. Trizol reagent was used to extract total RNA from the PBMCs, yielding at least 5.5 micrograms per sample. The percentages of naive CD45RAhigh/CD27high T cells were determined by flow cytometry on a PBMC aliquot from every donor. The V end loses 0 bases and the J end loses 3 bases, and a stretch of 9 bases separates them. From the cysteine through the phenylalanine, the CDR3 covers 14 amino acids. The kept DNA is CDR3 alone, 42 bases in frame from the first base. Via the germline V gene, CDR1 is SGHRS and CDR2 YFSETQ. The method was 5' RACE. TCRdb records Illumina HiSeq 2500 as the sequencer. A second about 7 to 12 cycle PCR used a sample-barcoded 5' primer and a J-beta primer mix. A template-switch 5' adaptor carrying 12 random nucleotides introduced a unique molecular identifier onto each TCR beta cDNA molecule. Each sample yielded at least 3 million CDR3-containing paired-end reads. All of the RNA was converted into first-strand cDNA using the Mint cDNA synthesis kit, with a TRBC-specific oligonucleotide serving as the primer. Following uracil-DNA glycosylase treatment, a first 18-cycle PCR with universal primers M1SS and BC2_uni_R was performed on all cDNA. From the authors' description of their analysis: Normalization of each sample was performed by random selection of 1 million high-quality reads, each carrying a distinct molecular identifier. Instead of being binned into consensus sequences, reads with shared molecular identifiers were discarded. MiTCR, run with a Q25 quality threshold and the strictest error-elimination algorithm, handled CDR3 identification, clonotype clustering and error correction. A nonparametric unseen species model with Euler transformation was used to estimate lower-bound total TCR beta diversity. TCRdb reprocessed the public reads (quality trimming at Q25 with fastp, clone calling with MiXCR) and kept in-frame beta chains. Rows matching on CDR3 protein sequence are summarized as one entry with the most common DNA and genes. The V and J calls were determined by TCRdb, not by the authors. For this sample the table gives around 750,000 distinct CDR3 sequences, of which around half were detected only once. Approximately 40% of the sample is in the top ten clones.

Source material: blood. The chain employs TRBV5-1 and TRBJ2-5, with TRBD2 perhaps the D gene, on 5 matching bases. The receptor was derived from a man aged 80 or over in good health. The CDR3: CASSLVRAEETQYF. The sequenced DNA: TGCGCCAGCAGCTTGGTGCGGGCAGAAGAGACCCAGTACTTC.